This T cell receptor beta chain was identified in a study of metastatic and nonmetastatic thyroid tumors. About the study: Peripheral blood and tumor or nodule samples from malignant and benign thyroid patients were compared.

The entire patient cohort was treatment-naive prior to thyroid surgery. Study processing details: Variation in CDR3 across clinicopathological groups served as the basis for constructing a distant-metastasis classifier in papillary thyroid cancer. Via MiXCR, TCRdb re-called the PCR reads. V and J calls and clone size were set by TCRdb, not the authors. The table includes 6,000 to 8,500 clones, 27% detected once. Trimming took off 2 bases at V and 7 bases at J, with 18 bases between the two ends. This CDR3 region has 15 residues. CDR1 is MNHEY and CDR2 is SVGAGI in the germline V gene. The sample holds a few counts of this clone.

This receptor was identified in a male donor with papillary thyroid cancer or a benign thyroid nodule (not recorded which). Some clones in this sample may be carry-over from other donors' samples. Sequencing input: adjacent normal tissue. This chain links TRBV6-5 with TRBJ2-7; D is uncertain. In DNA, the CDR3 is TGTGCCAGCAGTTACCATGGGCCTATAATATGTGAGCAGTACTTC. Its protein is CASSYHGPIICEQYF.